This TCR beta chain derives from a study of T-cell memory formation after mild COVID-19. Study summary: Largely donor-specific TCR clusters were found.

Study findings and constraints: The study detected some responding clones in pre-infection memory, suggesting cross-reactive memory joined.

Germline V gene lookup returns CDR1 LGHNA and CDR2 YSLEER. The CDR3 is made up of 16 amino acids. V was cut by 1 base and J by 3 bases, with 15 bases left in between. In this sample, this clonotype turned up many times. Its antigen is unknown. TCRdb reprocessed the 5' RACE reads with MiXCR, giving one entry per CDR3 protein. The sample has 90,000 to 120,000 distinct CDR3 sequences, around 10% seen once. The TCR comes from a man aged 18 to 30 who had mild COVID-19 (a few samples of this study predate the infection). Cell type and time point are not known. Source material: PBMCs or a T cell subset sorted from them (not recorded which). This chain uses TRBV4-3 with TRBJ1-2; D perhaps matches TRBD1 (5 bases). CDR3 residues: CASSQATGGFDYGYTF. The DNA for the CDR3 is TGCGCCAGCAGCCAAGCAACGGGGGGGTTCGACTATGGCTACACCTTC.